This T cell receptor (beta chain) derives from a study of T cell repertoires in cytomegalovirus infection. Study-wide background: HLA-C-restricted CMV epitopes, recently identified, and well-studied HLA-B-restricted ones were used by the study. CMV infection plus the matching HLA type was flagged by public TCR beta signatures. Study-wide findings and caveats: Summed frequency of public TCR beta families distinguished CMV carriers with the relevant HLA. The study found HLA-C-restricted CMV-specific TCR beta clonotypes dominating the ex vivo response.

TCRdb itself ran the reads through MiXCR, one entry per CDR3 protein. Of about 830,000 distinct CDR3 sequences listed, roughly 33% were seen once; the top ten hold approximately 13%. With regard to this clonotype: No antigen is known for it.

The V gene end was trimmed by 4 bases and the J gene end by 5 bases; junction bases not matched to a gene: 6. Per germline, CDR1 SGHTA and CDR2 FQGNSA. This CDR3 region has 14 residues. Sequencing was performed on cultured CD8+ T cells from PBMCs, taken from culture after CMV antigen stimulation. The TCR was taken from a human donor in good health (CMV status not recorded). Some clones in this sample may be carry-over from other donors' samples. The V and J genes are TRBV7-2 and TRBJ1-1; the match to TRBD1 covers 8 bases. The CDR3 loop is CASSYVQGETEAFF. DNA for the CDR3: TGTGCCAGCAGCTACGTACAGGGGGAGACTGAAGCTTTCTTT.